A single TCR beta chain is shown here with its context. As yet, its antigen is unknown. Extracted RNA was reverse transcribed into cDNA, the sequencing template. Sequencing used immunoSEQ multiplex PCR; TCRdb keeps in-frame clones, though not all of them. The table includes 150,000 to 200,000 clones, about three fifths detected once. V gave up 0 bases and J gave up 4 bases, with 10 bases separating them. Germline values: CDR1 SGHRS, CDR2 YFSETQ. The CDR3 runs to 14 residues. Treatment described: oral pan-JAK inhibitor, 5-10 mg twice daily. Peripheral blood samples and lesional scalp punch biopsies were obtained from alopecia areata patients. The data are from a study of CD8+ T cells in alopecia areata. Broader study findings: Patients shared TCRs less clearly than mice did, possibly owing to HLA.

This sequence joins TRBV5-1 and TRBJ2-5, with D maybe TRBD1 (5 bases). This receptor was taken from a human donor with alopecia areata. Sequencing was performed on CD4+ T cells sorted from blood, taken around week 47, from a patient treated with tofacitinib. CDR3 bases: TGCGCCAGCAGCTTGGTGGGTCAGGGAGAGACCCAGTACTTC. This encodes CASSLVGQGETQYF. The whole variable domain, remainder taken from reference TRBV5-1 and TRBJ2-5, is KAGVTQTPRYLIKTRGQQVTLSCSPISGHRSVSWYQQTPGQGLQFLFEYFSETQRNKGNFPGRFSGRQFSNSRSEMNVSTLELGDSALYLCASSLVGQGETQYFGPGTRLLVL.